The entry below gives a single TCR beta chain sequence along with its context. The data were obtained in a study of blood T cell repertoires in COVID-19. Study details: In each case, the material was cDNA or gDNA derived from T cells, B-cell-depleted T cells, or PBMCs.

Study processing details: Amplification of reference gene primers provided the estimated nucleated cell counts. Assay: immunoSEQ multiplex PCR; the TCRdb copy retains only in-frame clones and omits some. That table furnishes V, J and clone size, whereas the DNA furnished D and trimming. The top ten hold about 1.7% of the sample, which has over 300,000 clones, approximately 85% seen once. The ends were cut back, 3 bases at V and 5 bases at J, with 14 bases in the middle. This CDR3 has 14 residues. Looked up from germline, CDR1 is DFQATT and CDR2 is SNEGSKA (reference sequence). This receptor was identified in a woman in her forties or fifties with acute or convalescent COVID-19. This sequence joins TRBV20-1 and TRBJ1-5; D ambiguous. Sequencing used peripheral blood. The CDR3 loop reads CSASALVGDQPQHF. CDR3 DNA sequence: TGCAGTGCTAGTGCCCTAGTAGGTGATCAGCCCCAGCATTTT.